This T cell receptor beta chain came from a study of blood T cell repertoires in COVID-19. V lost 4 bases and J lost 0, with 13 bases in between. Germline V gene data show CDR1 as SQVTM and CDR2 as ANQGSEA. This CDR3 is built from 14 residues. Sequenced by immunoSEQ multiplex PCR; TCRdb stores in-frame clones only, minus some. The sample carries approximately 230,000 clones, more than 85% recorded once. This clonotype was sampled from a woman in her 30s who had recovered from COVID-19. The sequencing input was PBMCs or T cells enriched from blood (not recorded which). The genes are TRBV29-1 and TRBJ2-7; D perhaps matches TRBD1 (6 bases). DNA of the CDR3: TGCAGCGTTGCTCAACAGGGTTTCTCCTACGAGCAGTACTTC. It codes for CSVAQQGFSYEQYF.